This TCR beta chain was sequenced during a study of T cell changes during pregnancy in multiple sclerosis. The CDR3 extends over 16 amino acids. Trimming cost V 2 bases and J 5 bases; bases outside gene matches: 8. CDR1 MNHEY and CDR2 SVGAGI come from the germline V gene. Clones were read by immunoSEQ multiplex PCR, and TCRdb kept only the in-frame ones, dropping some. The sample carries 45,000 to 60,000 clones, 85% to 95% recorded once. V and J are TRBV6-5 and TRBJ1-1, with 10 bases that match TRBD1. The TCR was taken from a female donor with multiple sclerosis, enrolled in a pregnancy study. Sequencing was performed on CD4+ T cells from peripheral blood mononuclear cells, taken in the third trimester of pregnancy. In DNA form, the CDR3 reads TGTGCCAGCAGTTACACGACAGGGGGCGCATCAACTGAAGCTTTCTTT. Translated: CASSYTTGGASTEAFF.